This T cell receptor beta chain came from a study of post-analysis software for immune sequencing data. TCR beta cDNA libraries included unique molecular identifiers. The authors obtained roughly 500,000 cDNA molecules from approximately 0.91 to 9.4 million T cells. TCRdb called the PCR reads again in MiXCR, with one record for every CDR3 protein. The sample shows fewer than 550,000 distinct CDR3 sequences, 34% of them seen only once. Study-wide findings and caveats: Controls showed significantly higher normalized Chao1 diversity than did multiple sclerosis patients. In patients, about 5 TRBV segments were more frequent than in controls, with TRBV5-6, TRBV5-1 and TRBV20-1 among them.

For this clonotype: Its antigen remains unknown.

The CDR3 spans 15 residues. Trimming pared 2 bases from V and 3 bases from J, leaving 12 bases between. The germline V gene has CDR1 SGHRS and CDR2 YFSETQ. The clonotype was recovered from a girl aged 2 to 17 with multiple sclerosis. The chain combines TRBV5-1 with TRBJ1-5; maybe TRBD1 (5 bases). The sample comprised blood. The CDR3, as DNA: TGCGCCAGCAGCTTTCTTGGGGGAACCAATCAGCCCCAGCATTTT. It specifies CASSFLGGTNQPQHF.